This entry lists 11 T cell receptor beta chains sequenced from one sample in a study of blood T cell repertoires in COVID-19. TCRdb keeps only in-frame clones here, not all; method: immunoSEQ multiplex PCR. Of 65,000 to 90,000 clones in the sample, roughly 89% are singletons; the top ten hold about 5.8%. Sequencing was done on a sample of peripheral blood. The receptors shown here come from a human donor in a cohort sampled during active COVID-19.

The chain employs TRBV2 and TRBJ1-1, with 7 bases lining up with TRBD1. Trimming cost V 5 bases and J 2 bases; bases outside gene matches: 2. The length of the CDR3 is 13 residues. Germline V gene sequence: CDR1 SNHLY, CDR2 FYNNEI. The CDR3 sequence is CASSRDSNTEAFF. For the CDR3, the DNA is TGTGCCAGCAGTAGGGACAGCAACACTGAAGCTTTCTTT.

The chain joins TRBV2 to TRBJ2-4; 8 bases match TRBD1. The CDR3 extends over 15 amino acids. V dropped 6 bases and J dropped 0; count of bases not matched to a gene: 4. The V gene's germline CDR1 is SNHLY and CDR2 FYNNEI. The CDR3 loop is CASRGTGLAKNIQYF. In nucleotides, the CDR3 is TGTGCCAGCAGAGGGACAGGCCTAGCCAAAAACATTCAGTACTTC.

This chain links TRBV7-2 with TRBJ1-5, with D hard to call. This CDR3 has 14 amino acids. Trimming pared 6 bases from V and 6 bases from J, leaving 15 bases between. Germline V CDR1 and CDR2: SGHTA, FQGNSA. The CDR3 DNA reads TGTGCCAGCAGTTCGTCCGGGTTGCTTCAGCCCCAGCATTTT. Translated, it gives CASSSSGLLQPQHF.

J is TRBJ2-1 and V is TRBV5-1; D gene ambiguous. Per the germline V gene, CDR1 is SGHRS and CDR2 is YFSETQ. V lost 0 bases and J lost 8, with 15 bases in between. This CDR3 comprises 15 residues. The CDR3 loop reads CASSLAPERQHEQFF. The CDR3 region has the DNA TGCGCCAGCAGCTTGGCCCCCGAGCGCCAACATGAGCAGTTCTTC.

CDR3 protein: CASSHSKAGQGKINQPQHF. The CDR3 DNA is TGTGCCAGCTCACACTCGAAGGCGGGACAGGGAAAAATTAATCAGCCCCAGCATTTT. The V gene is TRBV18, the J gene TRBJ1-5, with 9 bases lining up with TRBD1. Trimming removed 4 bases from V and 4 bases from J; junction bases left unmatched: 17. The CDR3 is made up of 19 amino acids. Per the germline V gene, CDR1 is KGHSH and CDR2 is LQKENI.

Only one count was recorded for this clone. V usage is TRBV4-1 and J usage is TRBJ1-2; D possibly corresponds to TRBD1 (5 bases). The CDR3 is 16 residues long. Trimming cost V 0 bases and J 6 bases, with 17 bases left between them. Germline assignment: CDR1 MGHRA and CDR2 YSYEKL. The CDR3 sequence is CASSQDPTAWGDGYTF. CDR3 sequence (DNA): TGCGCCAGCAGCCAAGATCCGACAGCCTGGGGTGATGGCTACACCTTC.

V usage is TRBV28 and J usage is TRBJ1-1, with D unclear. This CDR3 contains 14 residues. Germline V gene sequence: CDR1 MDHEN, CDR2 SYDVKM. The V end lost 7 bases, the J end lost 5 bases, and 17 bases lay between the germline ends. This CDR3 reads CASTRSGSGTEAFF. The CDR3 bases are TGTGCCAGCACCCGAAGTGGGTCGGGAACTGAAGCTTTCTTT. Together with reference TRBV28 and TRBJ1-1, the CDR3 gives the full variable domain: DVKVTQSSRYLVKRTGEKVFLECVQDMDHENMFWYRQDPGLGLRLIYFSYDVKMKEKGDIPEGYSVSREKKERFSLILESASTNQTSMYLCASTRSGSGTEAFFGQGTRLTVV.

The rearrangement joins TRBV7-2 to TRBJ2-5; TRBD1 agrees at 7 bases. Germline loops: CDR1 SGHTA, CDR2 FQGNSA. V lost 8 bases, J lost 4 bases, and 10 bases stayed unmatched. CDR3 length equals 14 residues. CDR3 coding DNA: TGTGCCAGCGCACAGGGGAGACAGTCAGAGACCCAGTACTTC. Its protein is CASAQGRQSETQYF.

This clone is a singleton in its sample. This chain links TRBV4-2 with TRBJ1-3; D remains ambiguous. There are 18 residues in the CDR3. Trimming took off 1 base at V and 3 bases at J, with 19 bases between the two ends. CDR1 LGHNA and CDR2 YNFKEQ come from the germline V gene. This CDR3 is CASSQVVPTEIGGNTIYF. The CDR3 DNA reads TGTGCCAGCAGCCAAGTGGTTCCCACTGAGATTGGTGGAAACACCATATATTTT.

The chain uses TRBV6-5 and TRBJ2-7, with a possible D match to TRBD1 (6 bases). Trimming stripped 8 bases from V and 0 bases from J, with 17 bases between. This CDR3 region has 15 residues. CDR1 MNHEY and CDR2 SVGAGI come from the germline V gene. CDR3 sequence reads: CASPRFQGSSYEQYF. CDR3 in DNA: TGTGCCAGCCCGAGATTTCAGGGGAGCTCCTACGAGCAGTACTTC.

V and J are TRBV4-1 and TRBJ1-6; tentative D call: TRBD1 (5 bases). Trimming removed 0 bases at V and 7 bases at J, with 10 bases between. The CDR3 has 15 amino acids. Germline values: CDR1 MGHRA, CDR2 YSYEKL. The CDR3 DNA reads TGCGCCAGCAGCCAAGATTACAGGTCGAATTCACCCCTCCACTTT. Protein product: CASSQDYRSNSPLHF.